This record looks at one T cell receptor (beta chain) sequence and its context. The authors' processing: The assay estimated nucleated cells by amplifying reference gene primers. Assay: immunoSEQ multiplex PCR; the TCRdb copy retains only in-frame clones and omits some. The V and J calls and clone size were taken over from that table, and D and trimming were inferred from the DNA. Here the sample spans approximately 100,000 clones, roughly nine tenths being singletons. The sample is drawn from a study of blood T cell repertoires in COVID-19. Study summary: Sites in the United States, Italy and Spain provided acute and convalescent COVID-19 samples. T cells, B-cell-depleted T cells, or PBMCs supplied cDNA or gDNA.

V lost 1 base and J lost 0; bases outside the gene matches: 3. This CDR3 contains 16 residues. The germline V gene encodes CDR1 SGHVS and CDR2 FQNEAQ. This clonotype originated in a man in his sixties with acute or convalescent COVID-19. This chain uses TRBV7-8 with TRBJ2-3, with 8 bases identical to TRBD2. The sequenced material came from peripheral blood. The CDR3 protein is CASSLVTGGSTDTQYF. The CDR3, as DNA: TGTGCCAGCAGCTTAGTGACGGGAGGGAGCACAGATACGCAGTATTTT.